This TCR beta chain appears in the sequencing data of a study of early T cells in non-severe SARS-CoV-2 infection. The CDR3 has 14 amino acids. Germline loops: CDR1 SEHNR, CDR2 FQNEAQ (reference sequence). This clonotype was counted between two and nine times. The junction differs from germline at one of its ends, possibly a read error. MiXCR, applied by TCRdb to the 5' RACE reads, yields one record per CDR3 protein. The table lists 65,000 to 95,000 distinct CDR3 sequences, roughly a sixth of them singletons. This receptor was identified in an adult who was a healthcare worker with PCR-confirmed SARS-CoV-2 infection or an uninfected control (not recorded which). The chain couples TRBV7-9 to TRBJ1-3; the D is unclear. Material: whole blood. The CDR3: CASSWDSSGNTIYF. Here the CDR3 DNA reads TGTGCCAGCAGCTGGGATTCCTCTGGCAACACCATATATTTT. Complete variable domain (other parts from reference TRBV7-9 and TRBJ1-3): DTGVSQNPRHKITKRGQNVTFRCDPISEHNRLYWYRQTLGQGPEFLTYFQNEAQLEKSRLLSDRFSAERPKGSFSTLEIQRTEQGDSAMYLCASSWDSSGNTIYFGEGSWLTVV.